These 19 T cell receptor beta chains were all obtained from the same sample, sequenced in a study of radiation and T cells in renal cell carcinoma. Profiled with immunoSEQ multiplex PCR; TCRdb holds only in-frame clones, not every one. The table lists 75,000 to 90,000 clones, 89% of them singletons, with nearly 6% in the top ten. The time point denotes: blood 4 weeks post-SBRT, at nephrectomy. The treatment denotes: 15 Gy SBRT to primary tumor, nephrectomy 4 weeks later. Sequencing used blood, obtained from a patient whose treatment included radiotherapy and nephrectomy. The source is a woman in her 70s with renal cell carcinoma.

In nucleotides, the CDR3 is TGTGCCAGCAGTGACTCATCAGATACGCAGTATTTT. Residues: CASSDSSDTQYF. This chain links TRBV6-4 with TRBJ2-3; no clear D gene. The CDR3 is 12 residues long. V shed 0 bases and J shed 4 bases, with 2 bases lying between them. Germline-derived CDR1 and CDR2 are MRHNA and SNTAGT.

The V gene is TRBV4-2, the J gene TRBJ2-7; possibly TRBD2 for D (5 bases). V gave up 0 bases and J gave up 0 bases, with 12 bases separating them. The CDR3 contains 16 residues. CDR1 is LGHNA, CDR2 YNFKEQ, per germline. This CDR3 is CASSQDYDYLSYEQYF. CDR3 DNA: TGTGCCAGCAGCCAAGATTATGACTACCTCTCCTACGAGCAGTACTTC.

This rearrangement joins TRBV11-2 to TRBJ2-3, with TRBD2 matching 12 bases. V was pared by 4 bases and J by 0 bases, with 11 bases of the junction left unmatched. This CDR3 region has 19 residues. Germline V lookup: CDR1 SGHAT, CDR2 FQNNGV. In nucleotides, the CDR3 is TGTGCCAGCAGCTCAGGGTGGCTAGCGGGGGGGCCGAGCACAGATACGCAGTATTTT. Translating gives CASSSGWLAGGPSTDTQYF.

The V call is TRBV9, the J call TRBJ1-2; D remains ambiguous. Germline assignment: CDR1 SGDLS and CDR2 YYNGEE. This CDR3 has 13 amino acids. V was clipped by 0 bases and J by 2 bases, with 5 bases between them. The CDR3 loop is CASSVEVNYGYTF. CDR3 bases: TGTGCCAGCAGCGTAGAGGTGAACTATGGCTACACCTTC.

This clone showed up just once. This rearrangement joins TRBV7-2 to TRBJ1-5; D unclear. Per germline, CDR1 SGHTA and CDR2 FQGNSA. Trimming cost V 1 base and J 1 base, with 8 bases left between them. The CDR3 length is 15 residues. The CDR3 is CASSLEAHSNQPQHF. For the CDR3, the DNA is TGTGCCAGCAGCTTAGAAGCACACAGCAATCAGCCCCAGCATTTT.

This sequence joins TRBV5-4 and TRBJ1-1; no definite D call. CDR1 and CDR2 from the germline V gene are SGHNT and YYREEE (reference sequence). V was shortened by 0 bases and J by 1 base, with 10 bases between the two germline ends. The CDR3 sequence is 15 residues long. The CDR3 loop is CASSLALTTNTEAFF. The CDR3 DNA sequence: TGTGCCAGCAGCTTGGCCCTTACCACGAACACTGAAGCTTTCTTT.

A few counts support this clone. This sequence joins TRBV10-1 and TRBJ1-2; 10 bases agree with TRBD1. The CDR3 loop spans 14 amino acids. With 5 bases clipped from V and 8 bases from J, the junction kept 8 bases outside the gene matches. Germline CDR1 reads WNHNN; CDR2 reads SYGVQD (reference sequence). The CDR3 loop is CASSPGQGPLGYTF. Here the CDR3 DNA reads TGCGCCAGCAGTCCGGGACAGGGGCCGTTGGGCTACACCTTC.

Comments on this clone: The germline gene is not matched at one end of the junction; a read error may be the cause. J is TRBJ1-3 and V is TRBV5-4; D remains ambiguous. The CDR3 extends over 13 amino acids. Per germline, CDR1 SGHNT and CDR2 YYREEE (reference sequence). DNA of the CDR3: TGTGCCAGCAGCTTGGCGGGCGGAAACACCACATATTTT. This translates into CASSLAGGNTTYF.

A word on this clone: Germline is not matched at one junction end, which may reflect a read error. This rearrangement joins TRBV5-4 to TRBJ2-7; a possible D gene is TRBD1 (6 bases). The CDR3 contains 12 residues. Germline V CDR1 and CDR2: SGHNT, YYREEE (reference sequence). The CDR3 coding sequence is TGTGCCAGCAGTTCTACAGGGTCGGATCGAGTCTTC. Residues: CASSSTGSDRVF.

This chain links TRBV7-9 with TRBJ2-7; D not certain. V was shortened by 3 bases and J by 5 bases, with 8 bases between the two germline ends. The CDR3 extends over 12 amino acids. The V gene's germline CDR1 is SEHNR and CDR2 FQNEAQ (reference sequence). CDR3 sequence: CASSFDPHEQYF. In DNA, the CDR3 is TGTGCCAGCAGCTTCGACCCGCACGAGCAGTACTTC.

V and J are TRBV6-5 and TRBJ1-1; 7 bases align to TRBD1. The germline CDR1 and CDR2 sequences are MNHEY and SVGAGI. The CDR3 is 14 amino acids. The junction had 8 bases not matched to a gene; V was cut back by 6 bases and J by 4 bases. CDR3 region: CASSRQGGSTEAFF. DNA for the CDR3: TGTGCCAGCAGCCGACAGGGAGGAAGCACTGAAGCTTTCTTT.

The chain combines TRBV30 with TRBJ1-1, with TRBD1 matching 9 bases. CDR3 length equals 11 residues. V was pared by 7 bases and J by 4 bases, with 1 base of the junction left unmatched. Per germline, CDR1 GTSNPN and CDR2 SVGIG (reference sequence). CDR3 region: CASTGGTEAFF. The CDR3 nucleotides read TGTGCCTCGACAGGGGGCACTGAAGCTTTCTTT.

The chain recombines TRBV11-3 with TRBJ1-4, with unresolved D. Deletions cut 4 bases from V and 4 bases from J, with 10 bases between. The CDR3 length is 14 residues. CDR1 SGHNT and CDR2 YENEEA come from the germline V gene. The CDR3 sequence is CASSSVVNNEKLFF. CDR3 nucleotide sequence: TGTGCCAGCAGCTCGGTAGTAAATAATGAAAAACTGTTTTTT.

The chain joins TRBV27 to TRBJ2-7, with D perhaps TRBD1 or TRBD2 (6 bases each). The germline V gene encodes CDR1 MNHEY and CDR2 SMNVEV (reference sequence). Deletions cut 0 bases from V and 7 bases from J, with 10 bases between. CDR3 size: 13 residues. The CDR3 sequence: CASSLSGGGEQYF. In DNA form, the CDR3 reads TGTGCCAGCAGTTTATCCGGGGGCGGGGAGCAGTACTTC.

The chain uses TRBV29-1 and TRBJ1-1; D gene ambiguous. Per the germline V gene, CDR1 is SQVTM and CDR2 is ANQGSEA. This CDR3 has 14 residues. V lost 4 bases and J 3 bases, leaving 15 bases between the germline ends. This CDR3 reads CSVGYISDHTEAFF. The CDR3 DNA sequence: TGCAGCGTTGGGTATATATCGGACCACACTGAAGCTTTCTTT.

The chain's CDR3 is CSVAGGRLAASSYEQYF. The DNA for the CDR3 is TGCAGCGTTGCGGGGGGGAGACTAGCGGCTAGCTCCTACGAGCAGTACTTC. J is TRBJ2-7 and V is TRBV29-1, with 9 bases aligning to TRBD2. The CDR3 covers 17 residues. V was clipped by 4 bases and J by 0 bases; unmatched bases: 13. The germline CDR1 and CDR2 sequences are SQVTM and ANQGSEA.

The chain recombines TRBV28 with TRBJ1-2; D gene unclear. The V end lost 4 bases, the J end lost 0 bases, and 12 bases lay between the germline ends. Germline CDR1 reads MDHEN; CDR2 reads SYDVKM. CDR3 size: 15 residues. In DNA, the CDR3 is TGTGCCAGCAGTTACTCCCAACGAGCTAACTATGGCTACACCTTC. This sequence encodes CASSYSQRANYGYTF.

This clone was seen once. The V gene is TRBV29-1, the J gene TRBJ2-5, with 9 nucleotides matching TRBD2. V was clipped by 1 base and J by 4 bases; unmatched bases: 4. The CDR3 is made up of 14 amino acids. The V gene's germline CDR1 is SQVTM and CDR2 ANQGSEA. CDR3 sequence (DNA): TGCAGCGTTGAAGGGCGGGGGGGACGAGAGACCCAGTACTTC. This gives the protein CSVEGRGGRETQYF.

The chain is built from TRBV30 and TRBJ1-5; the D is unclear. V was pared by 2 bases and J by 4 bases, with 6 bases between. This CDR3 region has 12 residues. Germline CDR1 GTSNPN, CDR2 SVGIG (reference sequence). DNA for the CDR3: TGTGCCTGGAGTCCGGATAATCAGCCCCAGCATTTT. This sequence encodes CAWSPDNQPQHF.